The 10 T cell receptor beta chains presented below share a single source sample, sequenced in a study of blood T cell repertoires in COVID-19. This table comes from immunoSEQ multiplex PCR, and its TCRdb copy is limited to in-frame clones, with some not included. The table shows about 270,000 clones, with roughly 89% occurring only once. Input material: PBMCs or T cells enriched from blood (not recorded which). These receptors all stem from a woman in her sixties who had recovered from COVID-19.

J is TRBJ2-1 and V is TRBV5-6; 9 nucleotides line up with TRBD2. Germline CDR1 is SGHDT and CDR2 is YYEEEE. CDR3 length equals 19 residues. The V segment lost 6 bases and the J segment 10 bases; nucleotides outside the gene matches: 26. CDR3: CASTVPGQTVGLAGTEQFF. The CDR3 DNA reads TGTGCCAGCACCGTGCCGGGACAGACGGTAGGGCTAGCGGGAACAGAGCAGTTCTTC.

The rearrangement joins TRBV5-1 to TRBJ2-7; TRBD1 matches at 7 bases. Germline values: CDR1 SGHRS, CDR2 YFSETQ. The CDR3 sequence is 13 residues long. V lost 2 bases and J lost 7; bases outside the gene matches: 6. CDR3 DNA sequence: TGCGCCAGCAGCTTCGACAGGGCCGGGGAGCAGTACTTC. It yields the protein CASSFDRAGEQYF.

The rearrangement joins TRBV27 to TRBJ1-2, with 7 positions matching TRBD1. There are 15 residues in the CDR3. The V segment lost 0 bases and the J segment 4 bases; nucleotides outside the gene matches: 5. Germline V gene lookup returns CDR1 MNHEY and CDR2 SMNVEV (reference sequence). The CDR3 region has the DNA TGTGCCAGCAGTTTATCGGGTACAGGGGTCTATGGCTACACCTTC. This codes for CASSLSGTGVYGYTF.

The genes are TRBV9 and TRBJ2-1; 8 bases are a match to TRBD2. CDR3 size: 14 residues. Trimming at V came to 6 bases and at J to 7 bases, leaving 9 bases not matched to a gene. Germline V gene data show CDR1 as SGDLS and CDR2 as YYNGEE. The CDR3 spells CASTPGLVKNEQFF. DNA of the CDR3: TGTGCCAGCACCCCGGGACTAGTGAAGAATGAGCAGTTCTTC. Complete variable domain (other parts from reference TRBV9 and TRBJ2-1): DSGVTQTPKHLITATGQRVTLRCSPRSGDLSVYWYQQSLDQGLQFLIQYYNGEERAKGNILERFSAQQFPDLHSELNLSSLELGDSALYFCASTPGLVKNEQFFGPGTRLTVL.

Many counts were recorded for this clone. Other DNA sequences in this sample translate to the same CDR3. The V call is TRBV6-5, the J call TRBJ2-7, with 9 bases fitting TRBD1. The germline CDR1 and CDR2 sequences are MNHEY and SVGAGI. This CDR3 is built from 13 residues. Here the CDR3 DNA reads TGTGCTAGTACCGGGACAGGGCTCAACGAGCAGTACTTC. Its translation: CASTGTGLNEQYF.

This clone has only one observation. CDR3 amino acids: CASSSPQGASEAFF. The CDR3 region has the DNA TGCGCCAGCAGCTCGCCCCAGGGGGCCTCTGAAGCTTTCTTT. The chain employs TRBV5-1 and TRBJ1-1; 8 nucleotides line up with TRBD1. The CDR3 covers 14 residues. J was trimmed by 6 bases and V by 3 bases; bases with no gene match: 7. Germline CDR1 and CDR2: SGHRS and YFSETQ.

The CDR3: CASAALPGQGLGRAIYEQYF. The CDR3 nucleotides are TGTGCCAGCGCAGCCCTTCCGGGACAGGGACTAGGGCGGGCAATTTACGAGCAGTACTTC. The chain combines TRBV28 with TRBJ2-7; D is possibly TRBD1 (9 bases). The CDR3 has 20 amino acids. Looked up from germline, CDR1 is MDHEN and CDR2 is SYDVKM. Trimming cost V 8 bases and J 4 bases, with 36 bases left between them.

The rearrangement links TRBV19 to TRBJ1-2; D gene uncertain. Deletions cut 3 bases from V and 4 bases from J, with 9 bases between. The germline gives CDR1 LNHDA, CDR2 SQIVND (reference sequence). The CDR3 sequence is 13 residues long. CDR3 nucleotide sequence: TGTGCCAGTAGTATTGAAGACACCTATGGCTACACCTTC. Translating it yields CASSIEDTYGYTF.

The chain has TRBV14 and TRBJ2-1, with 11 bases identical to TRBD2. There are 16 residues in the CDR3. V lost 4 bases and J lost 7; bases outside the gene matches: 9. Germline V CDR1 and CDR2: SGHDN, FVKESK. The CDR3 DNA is TGTGCCAGCAGCCCAACGCTAGCGGGGGGCCTGAATGAGCAGTTCTTC. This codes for CASSPTLAGGLNEQFF.

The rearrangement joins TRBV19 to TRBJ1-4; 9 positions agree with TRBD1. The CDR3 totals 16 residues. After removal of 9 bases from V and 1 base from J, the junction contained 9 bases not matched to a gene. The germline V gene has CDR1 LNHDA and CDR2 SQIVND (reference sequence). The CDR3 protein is CASRDRDLRTNEKLFF. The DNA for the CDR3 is TGTGCCAGCAGGGACAGGGACCTTAGAACTAATGAAAAACTGTTTTTT.